The clone carrying this TCR beta chain has ten or more counts. Its antigen is not identified. TCRdb independently ran MiXCR on the 5' RACE reads; one entry per CDR3 protein. This sample has about 49,000 distinct CDR3 sequences, with around 7.2% found just once. The germline CDR1 and CDR2 sequences are LGHNA and YSLEER. The germline V and J ends were trimmed by 0 bases and 4 bases, with 10 bases remaining between them. The CDR3 extends over 15 amino acids. This record belongs to a study of T-cell memory formation after mild COVID-19. Whole-study results and caveats: Pre-infection memory carried some responding clones, suggesting that cross-reactive memory joined.

The V and J genes are TRBV4-3 and TRBJ2-1; tentatively, D is TRBD1 or TRBD2 (6 bases each). The sequence came from a man between 18 and 35 years old who had mild COVID-19 (a few samples of this study predate the infection). Cell type and time point are not known. The specimen was PBMCs or a T cell subset sorted from them (not recorded which). CDR3 DNA sequence: TGCGCCAGCAGCCAAGATAGGGGGGATTACAATGAGCAGTTCTTC. Translated: CASSQDRGDYNEQFF.